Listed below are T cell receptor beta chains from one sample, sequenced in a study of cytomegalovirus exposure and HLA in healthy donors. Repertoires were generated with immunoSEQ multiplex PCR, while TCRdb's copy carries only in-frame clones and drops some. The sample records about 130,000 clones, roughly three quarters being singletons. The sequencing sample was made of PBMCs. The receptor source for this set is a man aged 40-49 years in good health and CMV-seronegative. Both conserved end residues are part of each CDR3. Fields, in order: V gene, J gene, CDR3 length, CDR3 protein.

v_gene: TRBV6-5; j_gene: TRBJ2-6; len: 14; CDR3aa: CAVVGRSGANVLTF
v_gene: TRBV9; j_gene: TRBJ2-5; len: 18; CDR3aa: CASSVTGLVLGYQETQYF
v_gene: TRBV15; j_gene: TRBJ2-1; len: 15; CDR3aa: CATSSSGSGYNEQFF
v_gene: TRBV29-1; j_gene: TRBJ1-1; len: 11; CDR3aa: CSADRGTEAFF
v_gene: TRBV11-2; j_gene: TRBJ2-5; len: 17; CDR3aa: CASSYGLAGGPQETQYF
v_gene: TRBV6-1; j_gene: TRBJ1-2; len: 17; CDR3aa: CASSEIPNRVRSYGYTF
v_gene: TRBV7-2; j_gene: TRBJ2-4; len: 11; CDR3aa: CASSSENIQYF
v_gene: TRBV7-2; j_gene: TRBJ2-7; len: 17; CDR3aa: CASSRTGPGQGAYEQYF
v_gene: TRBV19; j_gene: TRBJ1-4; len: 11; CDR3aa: CASTGGEKLFF
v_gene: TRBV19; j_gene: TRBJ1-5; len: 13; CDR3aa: CASSIGGSQPQHF
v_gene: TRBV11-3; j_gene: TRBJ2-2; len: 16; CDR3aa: CASSPSGRANTGELFF
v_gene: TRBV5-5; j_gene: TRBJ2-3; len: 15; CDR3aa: CASSRGTSGTDTQYF
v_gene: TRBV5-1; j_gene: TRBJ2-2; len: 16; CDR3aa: CASSLGEVRPTGELFF
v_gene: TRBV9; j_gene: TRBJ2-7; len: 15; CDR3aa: CASSVADRGSYEQYF
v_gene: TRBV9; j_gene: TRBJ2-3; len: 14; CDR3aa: CASSASSPGDTQYF
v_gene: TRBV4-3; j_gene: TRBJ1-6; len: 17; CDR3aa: CASSQGAGISYNSPLHF
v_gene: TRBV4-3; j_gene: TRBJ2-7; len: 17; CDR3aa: CASSRQSPGPSPYEQYF
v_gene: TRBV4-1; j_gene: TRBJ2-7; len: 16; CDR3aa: CASSQGASGRAGEQYF
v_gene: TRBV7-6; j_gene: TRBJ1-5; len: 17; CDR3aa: CASSLTTGTGRNQPQHF
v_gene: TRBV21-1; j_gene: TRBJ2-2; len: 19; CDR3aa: CASSKVTAGDRRNTGELFF
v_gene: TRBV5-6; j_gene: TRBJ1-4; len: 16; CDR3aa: CASSLYSAGTNEKLFF
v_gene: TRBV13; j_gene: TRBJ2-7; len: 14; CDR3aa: CASSLELAGHEQYF
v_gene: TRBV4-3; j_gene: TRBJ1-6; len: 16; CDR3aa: CASSQDNQGGRSPLHF
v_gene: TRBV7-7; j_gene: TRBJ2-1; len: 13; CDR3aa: CASSTGTGLEQFF
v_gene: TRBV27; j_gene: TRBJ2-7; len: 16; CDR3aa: CASSLMGQGAGYEQYF
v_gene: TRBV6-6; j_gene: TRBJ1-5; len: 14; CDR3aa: CASSWTEPNQPQHF
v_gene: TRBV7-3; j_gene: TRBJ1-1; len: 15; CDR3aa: CASSSSAGGATEAFF
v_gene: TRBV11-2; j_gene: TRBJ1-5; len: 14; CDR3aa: CASSDRGLDQPQHF
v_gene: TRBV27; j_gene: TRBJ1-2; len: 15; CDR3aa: CASSIQGKVPYGYTF
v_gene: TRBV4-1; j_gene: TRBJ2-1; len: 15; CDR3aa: CASTQSGNSYNEQFF
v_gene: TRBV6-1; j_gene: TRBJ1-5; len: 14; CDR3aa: CASSGQAAGQPQHF
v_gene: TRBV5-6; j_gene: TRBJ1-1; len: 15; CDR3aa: CASSLADRPHTEAFF
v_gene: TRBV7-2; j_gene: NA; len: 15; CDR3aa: CASSLERGLTYEQYF
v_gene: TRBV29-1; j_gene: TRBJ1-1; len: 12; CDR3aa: CSVGDGFTEAFF
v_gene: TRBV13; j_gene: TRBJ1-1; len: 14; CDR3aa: CASSLQGMNTEAFF
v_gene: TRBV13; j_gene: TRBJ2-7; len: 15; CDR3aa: CASSAAGTDTYEQYF
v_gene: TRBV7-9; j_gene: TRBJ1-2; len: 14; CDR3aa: CASSLGTGAYGYTF
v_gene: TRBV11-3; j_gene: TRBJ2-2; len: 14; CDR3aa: CASSSRQGAGELFF
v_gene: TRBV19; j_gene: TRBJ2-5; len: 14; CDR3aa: CASSIDRQRETQYF
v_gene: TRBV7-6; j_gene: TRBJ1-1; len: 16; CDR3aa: CASSLGGQGWGTEAFF
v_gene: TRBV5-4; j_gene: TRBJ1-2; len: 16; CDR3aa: CASSSGGTGGVYGYTF
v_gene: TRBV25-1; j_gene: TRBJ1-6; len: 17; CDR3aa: CASSSRHDSLRNSPLHF
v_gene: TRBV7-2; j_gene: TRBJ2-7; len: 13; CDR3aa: CASSLGPDSYRYF
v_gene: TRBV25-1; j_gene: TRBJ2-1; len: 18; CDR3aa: CASSPPPGGGARDTEQFF
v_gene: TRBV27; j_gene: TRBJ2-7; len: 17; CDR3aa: CASSFDRVGTSGYEQYF
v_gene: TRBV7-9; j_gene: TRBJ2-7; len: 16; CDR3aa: CASSPRQGERVYEQYF
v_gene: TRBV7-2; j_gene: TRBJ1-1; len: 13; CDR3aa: CASSPRVNTEAFF
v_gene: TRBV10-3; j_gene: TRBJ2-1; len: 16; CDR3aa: CAISDPIRGSYNEQFF
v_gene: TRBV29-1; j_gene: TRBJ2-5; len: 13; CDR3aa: CSVRAGGGETQYF
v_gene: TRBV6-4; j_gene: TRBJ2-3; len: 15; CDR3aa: CASSDSSGSGDTQYF
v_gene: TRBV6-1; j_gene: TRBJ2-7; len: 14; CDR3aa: CASSLLKGDDEQYF
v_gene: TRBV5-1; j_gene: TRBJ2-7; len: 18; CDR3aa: CASSLVVARDSDDYEQYF
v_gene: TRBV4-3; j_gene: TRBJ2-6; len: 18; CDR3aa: CASSQEDSGASGANVLTF
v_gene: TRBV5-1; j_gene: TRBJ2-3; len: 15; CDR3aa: CASSWGGSSTDTQYF